This note documents a single TCR beta chain sequence. Its binding antigen is unknown. Base qualities are not provided; no much larger clone lies one nucleotide away. The sample comes from a study of blood T cell repertoires in COVID-19 (dated by TCRdb to the early 2020s). About the study as a whole: Samples covering the acute and convalescent phases of COVID-19 were provided by collaborators in the United States, Italy and Spain. The samples were drawn from two sources: the first 160 participants of the ongoing ImmuneRACE study, and 1,200 or so subjects contributed by 6 global collaborators. A de-identified subject ID, COVID-19 status, age in years and sex were almost always included in the sample metadata. Subjects who had been exposed to COVID-19, were actively infected with it, or had recovered from it provided the deeply sampled blood TCRbeta repertoires that made up the dataset. Where HLA class I and class II types were available, the types were taken from metadata supplied by the sample provider, not from assay-based typing. The material from the prospective study consisted of cDNA or gDNA derived from T cells, B-cell-depleted T cells, or PBMCs. A freely available public database, intended as a resource for researchers studying the immune response to SARS-CoV-2, is where the repertoires were released. The paper as a whole reports these results and caveats: The quantity of clinical and demographic metadata differed by source and by participant and was supplied without curation.

The immunoSEQ Assay, a bias-controlled multiplex PCR, was used to amplify TCRbeta CDR3 regions from genomic DNA. The study's processing was this. Nucleated cell counts per sample were estimated from amplification of reference gene primers within the assay. To quantify the absolute abundance of each unique TCRbeta CDR3 rearrangement, sequence reads were collapsed and filtered. Productive Simpson clonality was computed per sample as the square root of Simpson's diversity index over productive rearrangements. The table was pulled from immuneACCESS by TCRdb, which kept in-frame rearrangements only. Such tables lose some clones; where checked, under half of the loss comes from unresolved V genes, and the rest has no known cause. For V, J and clone size, that table is used; D and trimming come from the DNA. For this sample there are about 430,000 clones; around nine tenths appear just once. The ten largest clones add up to about 1.5% of the sample.

In the prospective study, participants were about 18 to 100 years old, resided in about two dozen geographic areas of the United States, and were enrolled through a virtual design. In the prospective study, cohorts were assigned on the basis of participant-reported clinical history obtained from a screening survey and a study questionnaire. Exposed participants had been in contact, within 2 weeks of entering the study, with a person who had a PCR-confirmed or clinician-diagnosed case of COVID-19. Each participant in the prospective study had whole blood, serum and a nasopharyngeal or oropharyngeal swab collected by mobile phlebotomists. Additional blood draws and questionnaires over an approximately two-month period could optionally be provided by prospective study participants. Before DNA extraction, prospective study blood samples were shipped either frozen or at room temperature. Sequences were obtained from PBMCs or T cells enriched from blood (not recorded which). This clonotype originated in a woman aged 18-30 years who had been exposed to COVID-19.

For the CDR3, the sequence is CASSPRGTSGSDEQFF. Here is the DNA: TGTGCCAGCTCACCCCGGGGGACTAGCGGCAGCGATGAGCAGTTCTTC. Recombination linked TRBV18 to TRBJ2-1, and 11 junctional nucleotides match TRBD2. Including the terminal cysteine and phenylalanine, the CDR3 comprises 16 residues. The retained sequence is limited to the CDR3, 48 bases, with the frame set at the first base. CDR1 and CDR2 are read off the germline V gene as KGHSH and LQKENI. Germline trimming: 3 bases from V, 8 bases from J; junction bases outside gene matches: 9.